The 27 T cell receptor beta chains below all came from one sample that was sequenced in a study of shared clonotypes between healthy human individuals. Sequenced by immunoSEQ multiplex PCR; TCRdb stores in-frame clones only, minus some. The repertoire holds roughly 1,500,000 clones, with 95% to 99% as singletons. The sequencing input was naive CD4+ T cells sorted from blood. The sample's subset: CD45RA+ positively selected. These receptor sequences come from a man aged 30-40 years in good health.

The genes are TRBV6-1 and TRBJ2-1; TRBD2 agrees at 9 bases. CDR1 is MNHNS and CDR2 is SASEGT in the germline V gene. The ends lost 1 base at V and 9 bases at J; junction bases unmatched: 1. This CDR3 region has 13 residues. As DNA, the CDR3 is TGTGCCAGCAGTGAAGGACTAGCGGTTGAGCAGTTCTTC. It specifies CASSEGLAVEQFF.

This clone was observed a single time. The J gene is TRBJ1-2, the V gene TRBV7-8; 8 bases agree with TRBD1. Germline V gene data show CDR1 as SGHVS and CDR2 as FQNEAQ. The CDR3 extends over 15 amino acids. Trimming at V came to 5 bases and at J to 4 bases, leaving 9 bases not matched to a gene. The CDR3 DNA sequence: TGTGCCAGCAGCCCGGGGACAGGAGGTCTCTATGGCTACACCTTC. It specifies CASSPGTGGLYGYTF.

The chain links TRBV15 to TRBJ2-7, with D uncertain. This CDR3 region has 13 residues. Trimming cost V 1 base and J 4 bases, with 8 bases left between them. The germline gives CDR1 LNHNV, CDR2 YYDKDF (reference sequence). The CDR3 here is CATSRGNRYEQYF. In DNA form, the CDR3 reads TGTGCCACCAGCAGAGGTAACCGGTACGAGCAGTACTTC.

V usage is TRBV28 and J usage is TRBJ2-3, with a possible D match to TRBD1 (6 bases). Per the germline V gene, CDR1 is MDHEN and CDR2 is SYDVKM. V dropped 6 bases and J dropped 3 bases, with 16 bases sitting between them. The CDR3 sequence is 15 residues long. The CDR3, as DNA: TGTGCCAGCAGGGACTGGGTGCAGGGGACAGATACGCAGTATTTT. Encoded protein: CASRDWVQGTDTQYF.

DNA of the CDR3: TGTGCCAGCAGCTCTCCAATGGGCGCGGGAGGGATCTCCTACGAGCAGTACTTC. It specifies CASSSPMGAGGISYEQYF. This chain uses TRBV7-9 with TRBJ2-7, with 9 bases lining up with TRBD2. CDR3 size: 18 residues. With V trimmed by 4 bases and J by 0 bases, 13 bases remained unmatched. Looked up from germline, CDR1 is SEHNR and CDR2 is FQNEAQ (reference sequence).

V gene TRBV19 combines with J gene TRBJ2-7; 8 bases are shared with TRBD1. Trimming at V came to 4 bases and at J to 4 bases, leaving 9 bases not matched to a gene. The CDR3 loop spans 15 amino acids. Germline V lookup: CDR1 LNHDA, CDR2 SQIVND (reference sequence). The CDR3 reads CASSNDRGQEYEQYF. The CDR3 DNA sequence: TGTGCCAGTAGTAACGACAGGGGACAAGAATACGAGCAGTACTTC.

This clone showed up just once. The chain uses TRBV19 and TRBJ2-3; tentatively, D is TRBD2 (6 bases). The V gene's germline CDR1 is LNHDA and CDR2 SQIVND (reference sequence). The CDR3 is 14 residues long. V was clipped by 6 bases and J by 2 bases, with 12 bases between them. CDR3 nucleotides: TGTGCCAGTAGCAAGCGGGCCTCCACAGATACGCAGTATTTT. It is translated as CASSKRASTDTQYF.

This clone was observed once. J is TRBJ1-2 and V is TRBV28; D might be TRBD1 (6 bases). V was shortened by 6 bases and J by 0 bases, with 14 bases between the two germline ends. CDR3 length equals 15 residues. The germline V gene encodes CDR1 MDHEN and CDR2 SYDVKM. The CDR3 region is CASSQGQSPNYGYTF. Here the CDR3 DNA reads TGTGCCAGCAGCCAAGGACAGAGCCCTAACTATGGCTACACCTTC.

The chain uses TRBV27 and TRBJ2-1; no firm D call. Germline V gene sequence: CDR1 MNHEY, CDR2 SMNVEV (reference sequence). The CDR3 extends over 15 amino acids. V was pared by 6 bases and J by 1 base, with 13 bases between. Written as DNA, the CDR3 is TGTGCCAGCAGCCCCCTATCTGTATCCTACAATGAGCAGTTCTTC. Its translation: CASSPLSVSYNEQFF.

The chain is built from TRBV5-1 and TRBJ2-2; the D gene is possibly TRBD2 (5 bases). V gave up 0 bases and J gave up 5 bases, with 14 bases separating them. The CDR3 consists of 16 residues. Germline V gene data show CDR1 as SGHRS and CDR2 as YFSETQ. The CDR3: CASSLGLETGTGELFF. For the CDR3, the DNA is TGCGCCAGCAGCTTGGGTCTCGAGACGGGGACCGGGGAGCTGTTTTTT.

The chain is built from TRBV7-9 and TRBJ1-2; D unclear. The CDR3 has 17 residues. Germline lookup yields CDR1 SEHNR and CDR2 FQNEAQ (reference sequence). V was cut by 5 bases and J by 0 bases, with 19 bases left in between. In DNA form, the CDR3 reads TGTGCCAGCAGCCCCTATGTCGCGGAATACGCTAACTATGGCTACACCTTC. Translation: CASSPYVAEYANYGYTF.

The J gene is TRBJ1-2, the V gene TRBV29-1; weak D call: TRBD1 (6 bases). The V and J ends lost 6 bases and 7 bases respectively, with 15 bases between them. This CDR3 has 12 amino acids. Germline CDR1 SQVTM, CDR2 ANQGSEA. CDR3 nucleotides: TGCAGCGTGGGAACAGGGTTGAGTGGCTACACCTTC. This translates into CSVGTGLSGYTF. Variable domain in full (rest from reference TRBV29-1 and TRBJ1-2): SAVISQKPSRDICQRGTSLTIQCQVDSQVTMMFWYRQQPGQSLTLIATANQGSEATYESGFVIDKFPISRPNLTFSTLTVSNMSPEDSSIYLCSVGTGLSGYTFGSGTRLTVV.

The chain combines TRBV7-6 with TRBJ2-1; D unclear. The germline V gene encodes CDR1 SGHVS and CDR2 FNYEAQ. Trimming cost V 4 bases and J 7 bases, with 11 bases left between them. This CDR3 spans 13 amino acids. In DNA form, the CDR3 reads TGTGCCAGCAGCTCTTCCGGGTTGAATGAGCAGTTCTTC. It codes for CASSSSGLNEQFF.

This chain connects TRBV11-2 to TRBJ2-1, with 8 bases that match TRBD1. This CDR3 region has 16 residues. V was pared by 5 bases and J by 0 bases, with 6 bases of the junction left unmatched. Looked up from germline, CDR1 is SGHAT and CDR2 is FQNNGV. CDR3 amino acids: CASSTYRGSSYNEQFF. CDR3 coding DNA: TGTGCCAGCAGCACTTACAGGGGGAGCTCCTACAATGAGCAGTTCTTC.

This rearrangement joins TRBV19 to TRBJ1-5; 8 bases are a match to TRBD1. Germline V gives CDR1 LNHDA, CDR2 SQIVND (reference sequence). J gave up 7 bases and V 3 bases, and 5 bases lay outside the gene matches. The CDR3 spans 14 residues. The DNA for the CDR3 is TGTGCCAGTAGTATTGGACAGGGTAAACAGCCCCAGCATTTT. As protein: CASSIGQGKQPQHF.

As DNA, the CDR3 is TGTGCCAGCACCTTGACAGGGAGGGAACCCCAGCATTTT. Protein product: CASTLTGREPQHF. V usage is TRBV6-1 and J usage is TRBJ1-5; TRBD1 matches 7 bases. Trimming at V came to 7 bases and at J to 10 bases, leaving 10 bases not matched to a gene. The CDR3 is made up of 13 amino acids. CDR1 is MNHNS, CDR2 SASEGT, per germline.

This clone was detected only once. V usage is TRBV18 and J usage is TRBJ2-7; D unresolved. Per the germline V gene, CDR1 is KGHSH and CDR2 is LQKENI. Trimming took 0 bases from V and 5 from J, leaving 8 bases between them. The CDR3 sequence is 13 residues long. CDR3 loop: CASSPPAKNEQYF. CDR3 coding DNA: TGTGCCAGCTCACCACCGGCTAAAAACGAGCAGTACTTC.

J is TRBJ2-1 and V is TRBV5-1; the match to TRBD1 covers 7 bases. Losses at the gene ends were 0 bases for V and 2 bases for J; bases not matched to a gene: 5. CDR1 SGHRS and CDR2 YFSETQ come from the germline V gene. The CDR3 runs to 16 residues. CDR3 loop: CASSLVPTGTYNEQFF. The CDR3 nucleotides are TGCGCCAGCAGCTTGGTGCCGACAGGGACCTACAATGAGCAGTTCTTC. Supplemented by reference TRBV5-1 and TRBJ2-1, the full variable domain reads KAGVTQTPRYLIKTRGQQVTLSCSPISGHRSVSWYQQTPGQGLQFLFEYFSETQRNKGNFPGRFSGRQFSNSRSEMNVSTLELGDSALYLCASSLVPTGTYNEQFFGPGTRLTVL.

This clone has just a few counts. The CDR3 bases are TGTGCCAGTAGCCTCAGGGCCCTCTCCTACGAGCAGTACTTC. Amino acid sequence: CASSLRALSYEQYF. The chain couples TRBV19 to TRBJ2-7; D perhaps matches TRBD1 (5 bases). Germline CDR1 and CDR2: LNHDA and SQIVND (reference sequence). The germline V and J ends were trimmed by 6 bases and 0 bases, with 12 bases remaining between them. The CDR3 is 14 amino acids.

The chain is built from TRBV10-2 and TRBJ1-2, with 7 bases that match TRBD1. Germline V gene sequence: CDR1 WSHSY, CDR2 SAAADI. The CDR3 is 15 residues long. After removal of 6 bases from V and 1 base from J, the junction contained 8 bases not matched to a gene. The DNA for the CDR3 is TGCGCCAGCAGCGGGACAGCGGCTAGTAACTATGGCTACACCTTC. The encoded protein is CASSGTAASNYGYTF.

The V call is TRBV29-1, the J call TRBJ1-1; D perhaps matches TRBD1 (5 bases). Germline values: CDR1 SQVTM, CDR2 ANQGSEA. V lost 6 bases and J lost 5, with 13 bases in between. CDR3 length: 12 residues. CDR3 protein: CSVRDHGTEAFF. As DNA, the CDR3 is TGCAGCGTCCGGGACCATGGGACTGAAGCTTTCTTT.

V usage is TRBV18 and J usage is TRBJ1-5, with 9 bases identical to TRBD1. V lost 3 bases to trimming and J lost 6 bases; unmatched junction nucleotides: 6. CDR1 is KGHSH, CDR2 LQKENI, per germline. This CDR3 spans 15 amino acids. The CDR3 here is CASSPDRGDVQPQHF. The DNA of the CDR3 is TGTGCCAGCTCACCGGACAGGGGTGACGTTCAGCCCCAGCATTTT.

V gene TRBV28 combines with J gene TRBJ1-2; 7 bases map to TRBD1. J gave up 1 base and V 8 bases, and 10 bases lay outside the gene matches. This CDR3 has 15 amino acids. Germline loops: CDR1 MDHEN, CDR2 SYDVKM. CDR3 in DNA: TGTGCCAGCGCTCAGCCAAGGGGGCGTAACTATGGCTACACCTTC. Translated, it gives CASAQPRGRNYGYTF.

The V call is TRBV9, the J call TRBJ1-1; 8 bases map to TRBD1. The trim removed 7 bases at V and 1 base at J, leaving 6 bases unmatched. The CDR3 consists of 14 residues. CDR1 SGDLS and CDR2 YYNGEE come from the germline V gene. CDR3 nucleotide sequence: TGTGCCAGCGGAACGACAGGGGCGAACACTGAAGCTTTCTTT. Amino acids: CASGTTGANTEAFF.

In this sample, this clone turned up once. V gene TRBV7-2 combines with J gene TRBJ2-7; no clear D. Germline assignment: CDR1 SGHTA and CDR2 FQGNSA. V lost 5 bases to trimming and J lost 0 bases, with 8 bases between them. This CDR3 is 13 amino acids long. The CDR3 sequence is CASSPGASYEQYF. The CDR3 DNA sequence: TGTGCCAGCAGCCCTGGAGCCTCCTACGAGCAGTACTTC.

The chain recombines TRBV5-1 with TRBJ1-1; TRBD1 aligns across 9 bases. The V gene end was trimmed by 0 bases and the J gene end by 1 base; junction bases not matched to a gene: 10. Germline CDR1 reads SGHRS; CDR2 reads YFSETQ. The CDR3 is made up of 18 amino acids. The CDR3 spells CASSLAAGTGSGNTEAFF. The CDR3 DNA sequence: TGCGCCAGCAGCTTGGCCGCTGGGACAGGGAGTGGGAACACTGAAGCTTTCTTT. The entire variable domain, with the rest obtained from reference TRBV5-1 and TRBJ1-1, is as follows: KAGVTQTPRYLIKTRGQQVTLSCSPISGHRSVSWYQQTPGQGLQFLFEYFSETQRNKGNFPGRFSGRQFSNSRSEMNVSTLELGDSALYLCASSLAAGTGSGNTEAFFGQGTRLTVV.

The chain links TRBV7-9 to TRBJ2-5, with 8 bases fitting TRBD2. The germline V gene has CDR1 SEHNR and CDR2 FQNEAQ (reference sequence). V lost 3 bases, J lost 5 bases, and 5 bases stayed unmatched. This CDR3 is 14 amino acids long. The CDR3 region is CASSFTSGGETQYF. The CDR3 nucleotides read TGTGCCAGCAGCTTCACTAGCGGAGGGGAGACCCAGTACTTC.